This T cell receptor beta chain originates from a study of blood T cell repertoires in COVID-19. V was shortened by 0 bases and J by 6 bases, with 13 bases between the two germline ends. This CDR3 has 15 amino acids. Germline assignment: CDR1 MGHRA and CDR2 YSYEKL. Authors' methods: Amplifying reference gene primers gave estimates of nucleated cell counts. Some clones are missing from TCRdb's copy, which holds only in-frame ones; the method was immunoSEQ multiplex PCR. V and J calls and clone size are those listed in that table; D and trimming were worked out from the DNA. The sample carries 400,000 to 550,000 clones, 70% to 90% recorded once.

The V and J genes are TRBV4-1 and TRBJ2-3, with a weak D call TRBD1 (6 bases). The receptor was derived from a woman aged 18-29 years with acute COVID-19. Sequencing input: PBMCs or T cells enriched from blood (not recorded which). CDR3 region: CASSQELQGSDTQYF. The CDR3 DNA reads TGCGCCAGCAGCCAAGAACTACAGGGTAGCGATACGCAGTATTTT.